The T cell receptor (beta chain) described here comes from a study of CD8 T cells in ankylosing spondylitis. Trimming took 4 bases from V and 2 from J, leaving 12 bases between them. Germline-derived CDR1 and CDR2 are LGHNA and YNFKEQ. The CDR3 totals 15 residues. This clonotype was seen only a few times. From the 5' RACE reads, TCRdb called clonotypes with MiXCR, one entry per CDR3 protein. The data hold 250,000 to 300,000 distinct CDR3 sequences, with roughly 20% observed a single time. The clonotype was recovered from a male donor with ankylosing spondylitis or in good health (not recorded which). Sequenced sample: blood, either unsorted or a sorted T cell fraction (not recorded which). This chain joins TRBV4-2 and TRBJ1-3; weak D call: TRBD1 (5 bases). In DNA, the CDR3 is TGTGCCAGCAGCCCCCGAGCAGGGCCTGGAAACACCATATATTTT. Residues: CASSPRAGPGNTIYF.